This T cell receptor (beta chain) was identified during a study of blood T cell repertoires in COVID-19. This clone has just a few counts. Libraries were prepared by immunoSEQ multiplex PCR; TCRdb keeps only in-frame clonotypes and omits some of them. Here the sample spans about 220,000 clones, 82% being singletons. The source of this sequence is a woman in her 70s with COVID-19, enrolled during active disease. The sample consisted of peripheral blood.

The CDR3 DNA reads TGTGCCAGTAGTGTGACTAGCGGGAGTTACTCCTACAATGAGCAGTTCTTC. Its protein product is CASSVTSGSYSYNEQFF. The gene calls are TRBV19 and TRBJ2-1; 12 bases fit TRBD2. The CDR3 consists of 17 residues. Germline CDR1 and CDR2: LNHDA and SQIVND (reference sequence). Germline trimming cut 5 bases from V and 0 bases from J; bases unmatched to any gene: 5. Using reference TRBV19 and TRBJ2-1 for the parts outside the CDR3, the full variable domain is DGGITQSPKYLFRKEGQNVTLSCEQNLNHDAMYWYRQDPGQGLRLIYYSQIVNDFQKGDIAEGYSVSREKKESFPLTVTSAQKNPTAFYLCASSVTSGSYSYNEQFFGPGTRLTVL.